The 2 T cell receptor beta chains below come from one sample, sequenced in a study of somatic mutations in cytotoxic T cells in rheumatoid arthritis. Clones were read by immunoSEQ multiplex PCR, and TCRdb kept only the in-frame ones, dropping some. This sample has about 20,000 clones, with around 79% found just once. Specimen: CD8+ T cells sorted from blood. All receptors come from an adult with rheumatoid arthritis.

V is TRBV6-5 and J is TRBJ1-4; maybe TRBD1 (6 bases). V was clipped by 6 bases and J by 3 bases, with 11 bases between them. CDR3 length equals 14 residues. The germline CDR1 and CDR2 sequences are MNHEY and SVGAGI. The CDR3 here is CASSRGGPNEKLFF. The CDR3 nucleotides read TGTGCCAGCAGCAGGGGAGGTCCTAATGAAAAACTGTTTTTT.

The rearrangement uses TRBV27 and TRBJ2-5; the D gene could be TRBD1 or TRBD2 (5 bases each). This CDR3 is built from 14 residues. The germline V gene encodes CDR1 MNHEY and CDR2 SMNVEV (reference sequence). V dropped 5 bases and J dropped 3 bases, with 13 bases sitting between them. The CDR3 is CASSPRGPKETQYF. DNA of the CDR3: TGTGCCAGCAGTCCCCGGGGACCGAAAGAGACCCAGTACTTC.